This T cell receptor (beta chain) was identified in a study of tissue T cells after allogeneic stem cell transplantation. With 4 bases clipped from V and 4 bases from J, the junction kept 3 bases outside the gene matches. The V gene's germline CDR1 is LGHDT and CDR2 YNNKQL (reference sequence). The CDR3 sequence is 14 residues long. Noted time point: mouse harvest day 7 after allogeneic transplant. Mouse grafts combined 10^7 T-cell-depleted bone marrow cells with 10^6 splenic CD5+ T cells. This mouse GVHD model was MHC-mismatched B6 to BALB/c, profiled day 7 or 14. Survey-depth TCRbeta CDR3 sequencing reported V/J genes and productive frequencies. TCRdb's copy holds only in-frame clones and misses some; the assay was immunoSEQ multiplex PCR. The sample holds thousands of clones, 50% seen once. Points on this clone: Antigen: not known. These gene names are mouse names. Read coverage stops 1 residue before the CDR3 terminus; the germline J gene supplies the remainder.

The study, taken as a whole, reports: Only a limited share of tissue TCRs appeared in blood or spleen. Which tissue TCRs were alloreactive or antigen-specific was not determined. Some clones might be persisting host cells.

Sequenced input: lymph node tissue. The V and J genes are TRBV4 and TRBJ2-1, with 8 bases matching TRBD2. This clonotype was sampled from a female BALB/c mouse given C57BL/6 T cells with graft-versus-host disease after an allogeneic hematopoietic cell transplant. The covered CDR3 bases are TGTGCCAGCAGCTTCCTGGGGGGTTATGCTGAGCAGTTC. Its protein product is CASSFLGGYAEQF. The full-length CDR3 reads as CASSFLGGYAEQFF.